This passage covers 18 T cell receptor beta chains from one sample sequenced in a study of CD8+ T cells in alopecia areata. Treatment in this sample: oral pan-JAK inhibitor, 5-10 mg twice daily. After isolation, RNA underwent reverse transcription to generate cDNA as the sequencing template. Measured with immunoSEQ multiplex PCR; TCRdb has only the in-frame clones, and not every one. The sample lists about 210,000 clones, less than 75% seen once, with around 1.6% in the top ten. The specimen comprised CD4+ T cells sorted from blood, sampled at week 4, from a patient treated with tofacitinib. These receptors were taken from a human donor with alopecia areata.

The table lists this clone with a count of one. The same CDR3 also results from other DNA sequences found in this sample. The V and J genes are TRBV29-1 and TRBJ1-1; D not resolved. V lost 6 bases and J 0 bases, leaving 11 bases between the germline ends. Germline CDR1 is SQVTM and CDR2 is ANQGSEA. The CDR3 extends over 13 amino acids. CDR3 region: CSVGLGLNTEAFF. The CDR3 nucleotides read TGCAGCGTCGGACTGGGATTGAACACTGAAGCTTTCTTT.

The chain links TRBV27 to TRBJ1-2; 9 bases line up with TRBD1. The CDR3 has 14 residues. J lost 2 bases, V lost 3 bases, and 1 base had no gene match. Germline V gene data show CDR1 as MNHEY and CDR2 as SMNVEV (reference sequence). The CDR3 spells CASSLTGGNYGYTF. CDR3 sequence (DNA): TGTGCCAGCAGTTTGACAGGGGGGAACTATGGCTACACCTTC.

The chain carries TRBV19 and TRBJ2-4, with TRBD2 matching over 7 bases. V shed 6 bases and J 4 bases; nucleotides not matched to a gene: 3. Germline CDR1 and CDR2: LNHDA and SQIVND (reference sequence). The CDR3 covers 13 residues. The CDR3 is CASRGAGKNIQYF. In DNA form, the CDR3 reads TGTGCCAGTAGGGGAGCGGGGAAAAACATTCAGTACTTC.

The chain couples TRBV2 to TRBJ1-4; no clear D. CDR3 length: 13 amino acids. Trimming took 5 bases from V and 6 from J, leaving 10 bases between them. Germline V gene lookup returns CDR1 SNHLY and CDR2 FYNNEI. CDR3 nucleotide sequence: TGTGCCAGCAGTTCGACAAGTTATGAAAAACTGTTTTTT. Amino acid sequence: CASSSTSYEKLFF.

This clone was seen a handful of times. This chain connects TRBV11-1 to TRBJ2-1; 7 bases map to TRBD1. V trimming: 6 bases; J trimming: 5 bases; junction bases outside the gene matches: 10. Germline CDR1 reads SGHAT; CDR2 reads FQDESV (reference sequence). The CDR3 spans 15 residues. The CDR3 DNA follows: TGTGCCAGCAGAAGACAGGGTAGCCTTCACAATGAGCAGTTCTTC. Protein: CASRRQGSLHNEQFF. The complete variable domain, with remaining parts taken from reference TRBV11-1 and TRBJ2-1, reads EAEVAQSPRYKITEKSQAVAFWCDPISGHATLYWYRQILGQGPELLVQFQDESVVDDSQLPKDRFSAERLKGVDSTLKIQPAELGDSAMYLCASRRQGSLHNEQFFGPGTRLTVL.

Only one count was recorded for this clone. CDR3 sequence reads: CASSLGQGADSGNTIYF. The CDR3 coding sequence is TGCGCCAGCAGCCTAGGACAGGGGGCAGACTCTGGAAACACCATATATTTT. The chain links TRBV5-1 to TRBJ1-3; 11 positions agree with TRBD1. The CDR3 extends over 17 amino acids. After removal of 4 bases from V and 0 bases from J, the junction contained 6 bases not matched to a gene. The germline CDR1 and CDR2 sequences are SGHRS and YFSETQ.

The rearrangement links TRBV5-1 to TRBJ2-3; no reliable D call. The length of the CDR3 is 13 residues. Germline CDR1 and CDR2: SGHRS and YFSETQ. V was pared by 4 bases and J by 2 bases, with 8 bases between. Here the CDR3 DNA reads TGCGCCAGCAGCCCGGAACACACAGATACGCAGTATTTT. The encoded protein is CASSPEHTDTQYF.

This clone came up a few times. This chain joins TRBV5-8 and TRBJ1-4; TRBD1 agrees at 7 bases. The CDR3 extends over 13 amino acids. V was clipped by 4 bases and J by 12 bases; unmatched bases: 9. CDR1 and CDR2 from the germline V gene are SGHTS and YDEGEE. CDR3 nucleotides: TGTGCCAGCAGCATACAACAGGGGTTAGAACTGTTTTTT. It specifies CASSIQQGLELFF.

The chain carries TRBV30 and TRBJ1-1, with D tentatively TRBD1 (5 bases). Germline values: CDR1 GTSNPN, CDR2 SVGIG (reference sequence). V lost 1 base, J lost 7 bases, and 19 bases lay in between. CDR3 length equals 15 residues. The CDR3 spells CAWSGPGRRENEAFF. The CDR3, as DNA: TGTGCCTGGAGTGGCCCGGGACGCCGAGAGAATGAAGCTTTCTTT.

This clone was detected a few times. J is TRBJ2-1 and V is TRBV30; 8 bases match TRBD2. The CDR3 extends over 13 amino acids. Germline V CDR1 and CDR2: GTSNPN, SVGIG (reference sequence). In nucleotides, the CDR3 is TGTGCTGCAACCCTCGGGGGGGCGCATGAGCAGTTCTTC. Encoded protein: CAATLGGAHEQFF.

The chain uses TRBV28 and TRBJ2-7; perhaps TRBD2 as D (6 bases). Trimming pared 6 bases from V and 6 bases from J, leaving 12 bases between. This CDR3 region has 12 residues. The germline CDR1 and CDR2 sequences are MDHEN and SYDVKM. Here the CDR3 DNA reads TGTGCCAGCAGAGGAGGGGAGCCCGAGCAGTACTTC. It is translated as CASRGGEPEQYF.

Only one count was recorded for this clone. The junction and the germline gene differ at one end; a read error may be behind it. The chain joins TRBV20-1 to TRBJ1-2; no clear D gene. Germline V lookup: CDR1 DFQATT, CDR2 SNEGSKA (reference sequence). The CDR3 sequence is 11 residues long. CDR3 bases: TGCAGTGCAGCGGAACCCCTCTTATCCCGCTTC. Protein: CSAAEPLLSRF.

The V gene is TRBV13, the J gene TRBJ2-7; tentative D call: TRBD1 (6 bases). V lost 8 bases to trimming and J lost 1 base, with 12 bases between them. This CDR3 has 13 amino acids. Germline V gene data show CDR1 as PRHDT and CDR2 as FYEKMQ (reference sequence). This CDR3 reads CASRRQGSYEQYF. The DNA of the CDR3 is TGTGCCAGCCGTAGGCAGGGGTCCTACGAGCAGTACTTC.

The chain combines TRBV7-8 with TRBJ1-1; 9 bases map to TRBD1. The germline CDR1 and CDR2 sequences are SGHVS and FQNEAQ. The CDR3 totals 13 residues. The ends lost 5 bases at V and 5 bases at J; junction bases unmatched: 3. The CDR3 protein is CASSLDRGTEAFF. The CDR3 DNA reads as TGTGCCAGCAGCCTTGACAGGGGGACTGAAGCTTTCTTT.

This clone has more than one count but fewer than ten. The CDR3 sequence: CASSLRAVNTEAFF. The CDR3, as DNA: TGCGCCAGCAGCTTGAGGGCAGTGAACACTGAAGCTTTCTTT. V and J are TRBV5-1 and TRBJ1-1, with unresolved D. Germline assignment: CDR1 SGHRS and CDR2 YFSETQ. V shed 1 base and J shed 0 bases, with 7 bases lying between them. This CDR3 is 14 amino acids long.

This clone has only a few counts. The CDR3 region is CAWSRDTARQPQHF. DNA for the CDR3: TGTGCCTGGAGCCGGGACACCGCTCGACAGCCCCAGCATTTT. This chain joins TRBV30 and TRBJ1-5; D possibly corresponds to TRBD1 (6 bases). There are 14 residues in the CDR3. CDR1 and CDR2 from the germline V gene are GTSNPN and SVGIG (reference sequence). Trimming took off 3 bases at V and 7 bases at J, with 16 bases between the two ends.

The chain has TRBV28 and TRBJ1-2; D not certain. CDR1 MDHEN and CDR2 SYDVKM come from the germline V gene. The CDR3 totals 14 residues. Between the trimmed V and J ends, which lost 9 bases and 4 bases, there was a span of 18 bases. For the CDR3, the DNA is TGTGCCAGTTCCCTTGGTGTGCAGATCTATGGCTACACCTTC. Translated, it gives CASSLGVQIYGYTF.

This clone was detected many times. This chain uses TRBV30 with TRBJ2-1; the D call may be TRBD1 or TRBD2 (5 bases each). Between the trimmed V and J ends, which lost 1 base and 7 bases, there was a span of 8 bases. From germline, CDR1 is GTSNPN and CDR2 SVGIG (reference sequence). The CDR3 runs 12 residues. CDR3 residues: CAWSDRRNEQFF. The CDR3 nucleotides read TGTGCCTGGAGTGACAGGAGGAATGAGCAGTTCTTC.